This paragraph covers one T cell receptor beta chain sequence. What it binds is not known. Measured with immunoSEQ multiplex PCR; TCRdb has only the in-frame clones, and not every one. The sample carries fewer than 85,000 clones, 70% to 90% recorded once. The data stem from a study of OX40 agonist ivuxolimab in advanced cancers. Study at large: Ivuxolimab, an antibody acting as an agonist of OX40 (CD134), was used to treat patients. Patients with prior anti-PD-1, anti-PD-L1 or anti-CTLA-4 therapy were eligible; approximately 40% had some.

This CDR3 is built from 11 residues. V lost 0 bases and J lost 8, with 7 bases in between. From germline, CDR1 is SQVTM and CDR2 ANQGSEA. Findings and caveats of the study: Partial responders dosed at 0.1-3.0 mg/kg displayed clonal expansion ranking among the lowest.

The genes are TRBV29-1 and TRBJ1-2; D is undetermined. This sequence originates from an adult with an advanced solid tumor such as melanoma, head and neck, liver or kidney cancer. The sequenced sample was CD4+ or CD8+ T cells sorted from blood, obtained in a trial of the OX40 agonist ivuxolimab. The CDR3 sequence: CSVEDHRGYTF. The CDR3, as DNA: TGCAGCGTTGAAGACCATCGGGGCTACACCTTC.